A selection of T cell receptor beta chains follows, all from one sample in a study of PD-L1 blockade in urothelial cancer. The data were produced by immunoSEQ multiplex PCR, yet TCRdb's version contains in-frame clones alone and is incomplete. The profile shows fewer than 50,000 clones, 60% to 85% of them singletons. Material: PBMCs, obtained around atezolizumab (anti-PD-L1) treatment. Every receptor here comes from a man between 65 and 85 years old with urothelial cancer. Each CDR3 is given with its conserved first and last residue. The D gene is left open where the match is weak. Clone size appears in some rows only: once, few, many, or a class for an expanded clone.

J gene | V gene | clone size | D gene | CDR3 DNA | CDR3 protein
TRBJ1-5 | TRBV28 | many | TRBD1 | TGTGCCAGCAGCACAGGGGAAGGCAATCAGCCCCAGCATTTT | CASSTGEGNQPQHF
TRBJ2-1 | TRBV1 | NA | NA | TGCACCAGCATCCCCCCCTCTGGCGGGGCCTCCTACAATGAGCAGTTCTTC | CTSIPPSGGASYNEQFF
TRBJ1-1 | TRBV10-3 | NA | NA | TGTGCCATCAGTGTACAGAAGAACACTGAAGCTTTCTTT | CAISVQKNTEAFF
TRBJ2-1 | TRBV10-3 | few | NA | TGTGCCATCAGTGAGACTCAGGTCAATGAGCAGTTCTTC | CAISETQVNEQFF
TRBJ2-1 | TRBV5-1 | NA | TRBD2 | TGCGCCAGCAGCTTGGGTAGCGGGAGGGCATTTGAGCAGTTCTTC | CASSLGSGRAFEQFF
TRBJ2-2 | TRBV2 | NA | NA | TGTGCCAGCAGCGCCGCCAGGGTGCCCGGGGAGCTGTTTTTT | CASSAARVPGELFF
TRBJ2-7 | TRBV7-8 | few | TRBD1 | TGTGCCAGCAGCTTAGCGGGCGACAGGGGGGAGCAGTACTTC | CASSLAGDRGEQYF
TRBJ2-2 | TRBV15 | NA | TRBD2 | TGTGCCACCAGCAGAGATCTGTTAGGACTAGCGGGAGGCAGACCCACCGGGGAGCTGTTTTTT | CATSRDLLGLAGGRPTGELFF
TRBJ1-2 | TRBV5-6 | NA | NA | TGTGCCAGCAGCCCCTTGTTCGGAGATGGCTACACCTTC | CASSPLFGDGYTF
TRBJ2-6 | TRBV7-9 | NA | NA | TGTGCCAGCAGTCAGGGGTCTGGGGCCAACGTCCTGACTTTC | CASSQGSGANVLTF
TRBJ2-3 | TRBV18 | NA | TRBD2 | TGTGCCAGCTCACCACGCGGGAGCTTTTCAGATACGCAGTATTTT | CASSPRGSFSDTQYF
TRBJ2-7 | TRBV2 | NA | TRBD2 | TGTGCCAGCATGAAGCGGGAGGGCCGCTACGAGCAGTACTTC | CASMKREGRYEQYF
TRBJ2-7 | TRBV6-5 | NA | NA | TGTGCCAGCAGTTACTCCTACAGGGCCTCCTACGAGCAGTACTTC | CASSYSYRASYEQYF
TRBJ1-3 | TRBV19 | NA | NA | TGTGCCAGTAGTATCCAACAGCTCCGCTCTGGAAACACCATATATTTT | CASSIQQLRSGNTIYF